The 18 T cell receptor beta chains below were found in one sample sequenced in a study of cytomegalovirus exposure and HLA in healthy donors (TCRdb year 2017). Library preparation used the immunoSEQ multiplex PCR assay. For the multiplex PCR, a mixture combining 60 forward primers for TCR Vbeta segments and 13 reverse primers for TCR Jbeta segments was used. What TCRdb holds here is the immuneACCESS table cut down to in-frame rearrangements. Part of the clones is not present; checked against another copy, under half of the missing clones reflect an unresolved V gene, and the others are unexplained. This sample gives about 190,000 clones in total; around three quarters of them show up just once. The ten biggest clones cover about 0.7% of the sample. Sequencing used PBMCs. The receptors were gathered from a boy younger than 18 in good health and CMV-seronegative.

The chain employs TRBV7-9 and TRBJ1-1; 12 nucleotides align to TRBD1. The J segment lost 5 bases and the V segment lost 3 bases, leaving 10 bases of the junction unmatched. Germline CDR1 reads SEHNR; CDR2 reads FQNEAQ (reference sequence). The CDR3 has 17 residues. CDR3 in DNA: TGTGCCAGCAGCTTTTCAGAGCGGGACAGGGGGCGGACTGAAGCTTTCTTT. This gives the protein CASSFSERDRGRTEAFF.

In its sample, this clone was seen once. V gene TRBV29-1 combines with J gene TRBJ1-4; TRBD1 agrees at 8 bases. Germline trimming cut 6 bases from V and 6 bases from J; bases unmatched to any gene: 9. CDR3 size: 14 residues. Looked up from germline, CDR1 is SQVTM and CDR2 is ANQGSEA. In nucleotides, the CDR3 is TGCAGCGTCGCCACAGGGGGTTCGTATGAAAAACTGTTTTTT. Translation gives CSVATGGSYEKLFF.

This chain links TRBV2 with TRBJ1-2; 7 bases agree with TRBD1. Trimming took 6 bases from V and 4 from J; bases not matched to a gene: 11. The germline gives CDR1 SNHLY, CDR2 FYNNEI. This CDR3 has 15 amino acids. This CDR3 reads CASRDLDRPLYGYTF. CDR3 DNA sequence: TGTGCCAGCAGGGACCTGGACAGGCCGCTCTATGGCTACACCTTC.

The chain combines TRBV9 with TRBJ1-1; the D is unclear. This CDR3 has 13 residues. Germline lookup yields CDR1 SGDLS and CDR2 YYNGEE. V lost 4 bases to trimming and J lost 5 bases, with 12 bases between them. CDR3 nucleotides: TGTGCCAGCAGCCCCGCGGGTATAACTGAAGCTTTCTTT. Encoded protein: CASSPAGITEAFF.

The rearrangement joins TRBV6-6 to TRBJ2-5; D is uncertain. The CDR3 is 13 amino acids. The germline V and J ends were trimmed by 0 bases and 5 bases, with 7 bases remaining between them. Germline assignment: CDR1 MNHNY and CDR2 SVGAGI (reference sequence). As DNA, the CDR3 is TGTGCCAGCAGTTACTCCGCTGAGGAGACCCAGTACTTC. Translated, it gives CASSYSAEETQYF.

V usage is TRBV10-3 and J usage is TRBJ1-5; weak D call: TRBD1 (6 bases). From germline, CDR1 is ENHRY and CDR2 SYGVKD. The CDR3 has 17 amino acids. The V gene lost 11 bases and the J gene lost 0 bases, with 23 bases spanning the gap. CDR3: CAAAAGVGAYSNQPQHF. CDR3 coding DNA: TGTGCCGCCGCGGCTGGGGTGGGGGCGTATAGCAATCAGCCCCAGCATTTT.

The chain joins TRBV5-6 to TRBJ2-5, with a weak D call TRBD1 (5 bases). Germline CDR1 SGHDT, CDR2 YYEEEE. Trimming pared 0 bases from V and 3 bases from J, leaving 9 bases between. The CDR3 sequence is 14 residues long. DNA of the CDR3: TGTGCCAGCAGCTTGGTGACAGCTGAAGAGACCCAGTACTTC. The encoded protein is CASSLVTAEETQYF.

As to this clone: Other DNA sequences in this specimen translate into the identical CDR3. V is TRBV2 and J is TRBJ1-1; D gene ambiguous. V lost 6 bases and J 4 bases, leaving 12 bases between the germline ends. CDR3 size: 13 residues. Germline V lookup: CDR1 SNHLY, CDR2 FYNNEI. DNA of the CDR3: TGTGCCAGCAGCGAAAGAGGTTTCACTGAAGCTTTCTTT. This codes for CASSERGFTEAFF.

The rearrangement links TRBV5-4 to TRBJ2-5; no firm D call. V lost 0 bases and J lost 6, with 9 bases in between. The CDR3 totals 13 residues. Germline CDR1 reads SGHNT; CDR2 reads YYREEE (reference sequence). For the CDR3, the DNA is TGTGCCAGCAGCTTGGCTAATGTGAAGACCCAGTACTTC. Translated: CASSLANVKTQYF.

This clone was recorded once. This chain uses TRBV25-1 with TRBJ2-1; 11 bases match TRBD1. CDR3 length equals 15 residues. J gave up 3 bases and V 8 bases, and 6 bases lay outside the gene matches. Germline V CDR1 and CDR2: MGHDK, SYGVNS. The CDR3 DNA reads TGTGCCAGCGGGGGGACAGGGGGGTTCTACAATGAGCAGTTCTTC. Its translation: CASGGTGGFYNEQFF.

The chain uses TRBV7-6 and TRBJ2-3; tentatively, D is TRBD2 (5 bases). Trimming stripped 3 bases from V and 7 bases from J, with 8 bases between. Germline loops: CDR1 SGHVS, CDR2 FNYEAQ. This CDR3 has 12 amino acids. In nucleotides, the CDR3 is TGTGCCAGCAGCTTGGAGGTATATACGCAGTATTTT. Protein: CASSLEVYTQYF.

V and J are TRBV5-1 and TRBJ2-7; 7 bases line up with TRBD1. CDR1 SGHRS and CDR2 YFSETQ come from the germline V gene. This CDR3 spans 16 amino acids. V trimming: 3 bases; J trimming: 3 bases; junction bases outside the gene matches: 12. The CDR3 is CASSSSPDRNIYEQYF. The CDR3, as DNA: TGCGCCAGCAGCTCCTCCCCGGACAGGAATATCTACGAGCAGTACTTC.

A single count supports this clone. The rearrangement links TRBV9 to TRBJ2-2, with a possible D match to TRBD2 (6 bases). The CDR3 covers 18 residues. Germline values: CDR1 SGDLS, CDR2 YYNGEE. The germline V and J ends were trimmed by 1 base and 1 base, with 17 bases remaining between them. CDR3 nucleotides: TGTGCCAGCAGCGTAACCATTCGGAGGGACCAGAACACCGGGGAGCTGTTTTTT. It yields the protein CASSVTIRRDQNTGELFF.

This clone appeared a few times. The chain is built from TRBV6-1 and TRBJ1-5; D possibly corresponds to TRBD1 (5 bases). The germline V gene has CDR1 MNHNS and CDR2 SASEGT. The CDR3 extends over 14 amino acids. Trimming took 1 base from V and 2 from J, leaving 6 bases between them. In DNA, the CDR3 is TGTGCCAGCAGTGAAGGGGGCGGCAATCAGCCCCAGCATTTT. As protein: CASSEGGGNQPQHF.

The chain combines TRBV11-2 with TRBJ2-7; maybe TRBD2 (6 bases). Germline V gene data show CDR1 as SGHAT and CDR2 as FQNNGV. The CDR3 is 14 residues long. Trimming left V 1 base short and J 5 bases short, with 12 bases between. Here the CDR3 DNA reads TGTGCCAGCAGCTTAGGGGGAGGACGGGACGAGCAGTACTTC. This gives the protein CASSLGGGRDEQYF.

In DNA, the CDR3 is TGTGCCAGCACCGCCGGGACAGGGAACTCCTACGAGCAGTACTTC. Its protein is CASTAGTGNSYEQYF. This chain uses TRBV6-5 with TRBJ2-7; TRBD1 matches 9 bases. CDR1 and CDR2 from the germline V gene are MNHEY and SVGAGI. The CDR3 runs to 15 residues. V lost 7 bases to trimming and J lost 0 bases; unmatched junction nucleotides: 7.

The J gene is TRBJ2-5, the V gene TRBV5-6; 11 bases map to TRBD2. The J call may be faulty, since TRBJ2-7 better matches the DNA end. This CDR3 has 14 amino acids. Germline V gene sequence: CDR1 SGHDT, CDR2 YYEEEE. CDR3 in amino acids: CASSFSGGGYEQYF. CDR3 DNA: TGTGCCAGCAGCTTTAGCGGGGGGGGCTACGAGCAGTACTTC.

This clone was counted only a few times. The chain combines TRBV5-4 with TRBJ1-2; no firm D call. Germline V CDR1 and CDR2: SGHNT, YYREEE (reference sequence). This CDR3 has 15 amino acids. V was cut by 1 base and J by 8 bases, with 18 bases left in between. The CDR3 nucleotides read TGTGCCAGCAGCTTGTTTACCGATCCCGAGGCCGGCTACACCTTC. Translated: CASSLFTDPEAGYTF.